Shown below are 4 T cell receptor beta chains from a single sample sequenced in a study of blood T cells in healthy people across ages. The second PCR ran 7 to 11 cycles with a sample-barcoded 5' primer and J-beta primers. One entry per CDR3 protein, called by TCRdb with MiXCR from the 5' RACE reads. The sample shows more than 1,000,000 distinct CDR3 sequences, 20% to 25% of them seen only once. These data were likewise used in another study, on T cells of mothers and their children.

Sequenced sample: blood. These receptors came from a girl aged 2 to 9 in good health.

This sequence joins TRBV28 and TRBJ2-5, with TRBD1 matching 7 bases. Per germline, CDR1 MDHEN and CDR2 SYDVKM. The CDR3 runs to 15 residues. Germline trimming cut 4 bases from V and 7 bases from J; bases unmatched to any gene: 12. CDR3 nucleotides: TGTGCCAGCAGTTCCCACCGACAGGGTTTCGTGACCCAGTACTTC. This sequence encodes CASSSHRQGFVTQYF.

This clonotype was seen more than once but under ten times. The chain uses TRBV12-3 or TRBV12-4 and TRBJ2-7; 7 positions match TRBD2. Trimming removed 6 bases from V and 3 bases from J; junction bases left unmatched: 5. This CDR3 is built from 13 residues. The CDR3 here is CASSGGSIYEQYF. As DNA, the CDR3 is TGTGCCAGCAGCGGCGGGAGTATCTACGAGCAGTACTTC.

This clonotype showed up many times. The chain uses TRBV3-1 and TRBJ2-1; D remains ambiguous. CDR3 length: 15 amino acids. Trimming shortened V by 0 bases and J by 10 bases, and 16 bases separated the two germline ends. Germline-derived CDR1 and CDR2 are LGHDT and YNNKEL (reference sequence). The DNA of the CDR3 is TGTGCCAGCAGCCAAGACCTGCCCCGGCGGCCCGAGCAGTTCTTC. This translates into CASSQDLPRRPEQFF.

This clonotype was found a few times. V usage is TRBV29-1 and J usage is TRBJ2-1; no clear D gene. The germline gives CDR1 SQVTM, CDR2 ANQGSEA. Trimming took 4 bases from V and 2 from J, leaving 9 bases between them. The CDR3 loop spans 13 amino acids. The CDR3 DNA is TGCAGCGTTGGACCAGATACCTACAATGAGCAGTTCTTC. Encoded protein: CSVGPDTYNEQFF.